This T cell receptor (beta chain) was recorded in a study of beta chain features in type 1 diabetes (dated by TCRdb to between 2017 and 2018). In terms of the full investigation: Mean age, gender distribution, total cell number and subset yield did not differ between patients and healthy donors. Across all samples, roughly 110,000,000 sorted cells were examined, and cell number per subset correlated strongly with RNA yield. In the study, recently diagnosed type 1 diabetes patients and matched healthy donors were compared on the TCRB repertoires of their sorted circulating CD4+ T cell subsets. Regulatory and stem cell-like memory subsets were isolated from only 8 patients and about eight healthy donors, whereas naive and central memory subsets came from all 30 or so donors.

With respect to this clone: What this receptor recognizes is not known. No clone much larger than this one lies a single base away; base qualities are absent.

The entire amount of isolated RNA was reverse transcribed using the High Capacity cDNA Reverse Transcription Kit, so the sequenced TCRB transcripts were expressed ones. Deep immunoSEQ sequencing was applied to naive, central memory and regulatory T cell samples, giving an average of approximately 3.8 million total reads per sample. Sorted cells were lysed in RLT buffer, and RNA was extracted using DNase-treated RNeasy Micro or Mini kits according to cell number. Each cell subset was processed on its own to prevent cross-contamination, while patient and healthy donor samples were processed together. Using the immunoSEQ multiplex PCR, TCRB sequences were amplified from cDNA into 87-bp fragments spanning the CDR3 region. Sequencing of the amplicons was performed on the Illumina HiSeq platform. As for the original processing: Synthetic template baselines were used to correct PCR bias computationally, reads within Hamming distance 2 were collapsed together, and singletons that could not be merged were discarded. Reads were aligned to IMGT to assign V, D and J genes, CDR3 length, and insertions or deletions at six rearrangement sites. Within each subset, clonotype counts were normalized to sorted cell number, and only after that were true diversity and Gini coefficients computed with the tcR R package. The overlap coefficient, calculated on TCRB nucleotide sequences, was used to measure repertoire sharing. As a proxy for the pre-selection repertoire, out-of-frame TCRB sequences from naive cells were analyzed. TCRdb re-hosts the immuneACCESS table, in-frame sequences only. Its copies lack some clones; in the studies checked, an unresolved V gene accounts for under half of them, and the cause for the rest is not known. Clonal size and the V and J genes are those of that table, whereas D and trimming came from the DNA. In this sample the table shows hundreds of thousands of clones, 11% to 15% of which occur a single time. The top ten constitute approximately 0.043% of the sample.

From each donor, a single peripheral blood sample of 100 to 150 mL on average was drawn into heparinised tubes. Naive, central memory, regulatory and stem cell-like memory CD4+ T cells were sorted on a BD FACSAria II using a panel including CD45RO, CCR7, CD25, CD127, CD95 and CD27. All sorted populations exceeded 95% purity. PBMCs were isolated immediately by Lymphoprep density gradient centrifugation and stained directly without culture. So that batch effects would be minimized, each experiment stained and sorted samples in pairs, pairing one healthy donor with one patient. Beyond this particular receptor, the publication reports: Naive, central memory and regulatory TCRB repertoires appeared to be more alike among patients than among healthy donors. Shorter templates might be favored by PCR, yet because patient and control samples were amplified and corrected together, any such skew would affect both groups equally. Because small numbers of individuals were included in the HLA sub-analyses, any influence of HLA type on TCRB rearrangement was left unresolved. Because cDNA was sequenced instead of genomic DNA, activated cells with high expression could be over-represented, although the groups did not differ in activation or CD3 levels. Patients with type 1 diabetes made fewer insertions and deleted more nucleotides at VDJ recombination sites, implying thymic rearrangement abnormalities. Type 1 diabetes patients showed a moderate but significant shortening of TCRB CDR3 length in all four CD4+ subsets.

The CDR3 measures 14 amino acids from cysteine to phenylalanine. Here the CDR3 DNA is all that survives: 42 bases in frame from base 1. CDR1 and CDR2 are read off the germline V gene as SGHRS and YFSETQ. Trimming removed 4 bases from V and 0 bases from J, leaving 11 bases between the germline ends. The sequence came from a man younger than 35 with type 1 diabetes. The sequenced sample consisted of naive CD4+ T cells from blood. This specimen's cell subset or site label, interpreted: true naive CD4+ T cells. The receptor chain draws on TRBV5-1 and TRBJ2-7; the D call could be TRBD1 or TRBD2, with each sharing 5 bases. The CDR3 protein is CASSREGISYEQYF. The nucleotide sequence is TGCGCCAGCAGCCGTGAGGGGATCTCCTACGAGCAGTACTTC.